The 31 T cell receptor beta chains presented below share a single source sample, sequenced in a study of CD8 T cells in Susac syndrome. Random hexamers were used to reverse transcribe an amount of roughly 0.45 to 1 ug RNA. TCRdb processed the immunoSEQ multiplex PCR reads anew with MiXCR; each CDR3 protein has one entry. The table includes approximately 200,000 distinct CDR3 sequences, roughly 92% detected once. Material for sequencing was CD8+ T cells from PBMCs. Every receptor here comes from a human donor with multiple sclerosis.

The chain employs TRBV20-1 and TRBJ2-1, with unresolved D. Trimming removed 0 bases from V and 4 bases from J, with 13 bases in between. The CDR3 sequence is 15 residues long. The germline gives CDR1 DFQATT, CDR2 SNEGSKA (reference sequence). The CDR3 coding sequence is TGCAGTGCTAGAGATCCTTCCTGGGTATACAATGAGCAGTTCTTC. The encoded protein is CSARDPSWVYNEQFF.

The gene calls are TRBV20-1 and TRBJ2-7, with 9 bases that match TRBD2. This CDR3 region has 15 residues. V lost 5 bases, J lost 7 bases, and 15 bases stayed unmatched. Germline lookup yields CDR1 DFQATT and CDR2 SNEGSKA (reference sequence). The CDR3 reads CSAHKGAGGAEEQYF. CDR3 coding DNA: TGCAGTGCTCATAAGGGCGCGGGGGGGGCGGAAGAGCAGTACTTC.

This chain uses TRBV13 with TRBJ2-7, with D possibly matching TRBD2 (7 bases). This CDR3 is 16 amino acids long. Germline CDR1 reads PRHDT; CDR2 reads FYEKMQ (reference sequence). Trimming cost V 5 bases and J 2 bases, with 19 bases left between them. The CDR3 nucleotides are TGTGCCAGCAGCCTTAGGGGGGGGCCGACGACCTACGAGCAGTACTTC. This sequence encodes CASSLRGGPTTYEQYF.

The V call is TRBV12-3 or TRBV12-4, the J call TRBJ1-2; 10 bases are a match to TRBD1. The CDR3 is 16 amino acids. Trimming at V came to 6 bases and at J to 5 bases, leaving 12 bases not matched to a gene. The CDR3: CASRVEPGTGDYGYTF. The CDR3 bases are TGTGCCAGCAGGGTCGAACCCGGGACAGGGGATTATGGCTACACCTTC.

V and J are TRBV3-1 and TRBJ2-3; weak D call: TRBD1 (5 bases). Germline V gives CDR1 LGHDT, CDR2 YNNKEL (reference sequence). V was pared by 4 bases and J by 2 bases, with 16 bases between. This CDR3 contains 16 residues. The CDR3 reads CASSPSTVIATDTQYF. The CDR3 nucleotides read TGTGCCAGCAGCCCTTCGACAGTAATAGCCACAGATACGCAGTATTTT.

V gene TRBV7-9 combines with J gene TRBJ2-1, with D possibly being TRBD1 or TRBD2 (5 bases each). This CDR3 has 16 amino acids. V shed 8 bases and J shed 1 base, with 18 bases lying between them. The germline V gene encodes CDR1 SEHNR and CDR2 FQNEAQ (reference sequence). The CDR3 bases are TGTGCCAGCCTTGCGCCCGGGGCGTGGTCCTACAATGAGCAGTTCTTC. It yields the protein CASLAPGAWSYNEQFF.

The J gene is TRBJ1-3, the V gene TRBV7-9; perhaps TRBD1 as D (5 bases). The CDR3 length is 15 residues. CDR1 and CDR2 from the germline V gene are SEHNR and FQNEAQ (reference sequence). With 2 bases removed from V and 7 bases from J, the gap between germline ends came to 15 bases. DNA for the CDR3: TGTGCCAGCAGCTTACTAGGGGAAAGCGGGAACACCATATATTTT. Translated, it gives CASSLLGESGNTIYF.

The chain employs TRBV7-9 and TRBJ2-1, with 16 bases matching TRBD2. Per the germline V gene, CDR1 is SEHNR and CDR2 is FQNEAQ (reference sequence). With 2 bases clipped from V and 4 bases from J, the junction kept 8 bases outside the gene matches. The CDR3 sequence is 19 residues long. The CDR3 sequence: CASSLTGLAGGFRYNEQFF. The CDR3 nucleotides are TGTGCCAGCAGCTTAACGGGACTAGCGGGGGGGTTTAGATACAATGAGCAGTTCTTC.

The chain couples TRBV5-6 to TRBJ2-1; D might be TRBD2 (6 bases). V was shortened by 2 bases and J by 4 bases, with 10 bases between the two germline ends. Germline CDR1 and CDR2: SGHDT and YYEEEE. This CDR3 has 14 residues. The CDR3 region is CASSFGLPYNEQFF. The CDR3 nucleotides are TGTGCCAGCAGCTTCGGACTACCTTACAATGAGCAGTTCTTC.

J is TRBJ1-4 and V is TRBV9, with D hard to call. The CDR3 is made up of 16 amino acids. Germline V gene data show CDR1 as SGDLS and CDR2 as YYNGEE. V was cut by 4 bases and J by 0 bases, with 13 bases left in between. The CDR3 reads CASSPSGQPTNEKLFF. DNA for the CDR3: TGTGCCAGCAGCCCCTCCGGGCAGCCAACTAATGAAAAACTGTTTTTT.

V gene TRBV4-3 combines with J gene TRBJ2-4, with D possibly being TRBD1 (6 bases). The germline CDR1 and CDR2 sequences are LGHNA and YSLEER. The CDR3 has 14 amino acids. Trimming removed 4 bases at V and 5 bases at J, with 12 bases between. DNA for the CDR3: TGCGCCAGCAGCCCTTGGGACATGCAAAACATTCAGTACTTC. Its protein is CASSPWDMQNIQYF.

This rearrangement joins TRBV11-2 to TRBJ2-7; D is ambiguous. V was clipped by 3 bases and J by 4 bases, with 13 bases between them. The CDR3 spans 14 residues. Germline V lookup: CDR1 SGHAT, CDR2 FQNNGV. The CDR3 here is CASSFPGGEYEQYF. For the CDR3, the DNA is TGTGCCAGCAGCTTTCCCGGTGGGGAATACGAGCAGTACTTC.

The V and J genes are TRBV30 and TRBJ1-2; 8 nucleotides align to TRBD1. This CDR3 has 12 amino acids. Per the germline V gene, CDR1 is GTSNPN and CDR2 is SVGIG (reference sequence). V trimming: 8 bases; J trimming: 7 bases; junction bases outside the gene matches: 9. CDR3 in DNA: TGTGCCCAGGACAGGGAAGGGGCTGGCTACACCTTC. Protein product: CAQDREGAGYTF.

V gene TRBV4-1 combines with J gene TRBJ1-5, with 10 bases that match TRBD1. Germline V lookup: CDR1 MGHRA, CDR2 YSYEKL. V lost 1 base, J lost 4 bases, and 1 base stayed unmatched. CDR3 length: 15 residues. The CDR3 spells CASSQGTGGNQPQHF. The CDR3 region has the DNA TGCGCCAGCAGCCAAGGGACAGGGGGTAATCAGCCCCAGCATTTT.

J is TRBJ2-7 and V is TRBV2; D is undetermined. Per germline, CDR1 SNHLY and CDR2 FYNNEI. CDR3 length: 14 amino acids. V was shortened by 6 bases and J by 2 bases, with 14 bases between the two germline ends. CDR3 loop: CASRGEESTYEQYF. As DNA, the CDR3 is TGTGCCAGCAGGGGCGAGGAATCAACCTACGAGCAGTACTTC. Drawing the rest from reference TRBV2 and TRBJ2-7, the complete variable domain is EPEVTQTPSHQVTQMGQEVILRCVPISNHLYFYWYRQILGQKVEFLVSFYNNEISEKSEIFDDQFSVERPDGSNFTLKIRSTKLEDSAMYFCASRGEESTYEQYFGPGTRLTVT.

The chain couples TRBV19 to TRBJ2-2; 10 bases line up with TRBD2. The CDR3 is made up of 12 amino acids. Germline V gives CDR1 LNHDA, CDR2 SQIVND (reference sequence). Here the CDR3 reads CTSGGGTGELFF. The DNA for the CDR3 is TGTACGAGCGGGGGGGGCACCGGGGAGCTGTTTTTT.

This sequence joins TRBV29-1 and TRBJ2-1; TRBD2 matches 8 bases. V lost 0 bases, J lost 5 bases, and 6 bases stayed unmatched. This CDR3 comprises 15 residues. Germline loops: CDR1 SQVTM, CDR2 ANQGSEA. CDR3 coding DNA: TGCAGCGTTGAAGAGGGACTAGTAGTCCACAATGAGCAGTTCTTC. Amino acids: CSVEEGLVVHNEQFF.

The rearrangement joins TRBV7-9 to TRBJ1-6, with 8 bases fitting TRBD1. V was clipped by 5 bases and J by 7 bases; unmatched bases: 4. Germline values: CDR1 SEHNR, CDR2 FQNEAQ (reference sequence). CDR3 size: 14 residues. This chain's CDR3 is CASSDGQGNSPLHF. The CDR3 nucleotides read TGTGCCAGCAGCGATGGACAGGGAAATTCACCCCTCCACTTT. Using reference TRBV7-9 and TRBJ1-6 for the parts outside the CDR3, the full variable domain is DTGVSQNPRHKITKRGQNVTFRCDPISEHNRLYWYRQTLGQGPEFLTYFQNEAQLEKSRLLSDRFSAERPKGSFSTLEIQRTEQGDSAMYLCASSDGQGNSPLHFGNGTRLTVT.

CDR3 in amino acids: CASSISPGLAGYEQYF. In DNA, the CDR3 is TGTGCCAGCAGCATATCCCCAGGACTAGCGGGCTACGAGCAGTACTTC. V and J are TRBV7-2 and TRBJ2-7; 11 bases agree with TRBD2. CDR1 and CDR2 from the germline V gene are SGHTA and FQGNSA. The CDR3 is 16 amino acids. V lost 5 bases and J lost 3; bases outside the gene matches: 9.

The rearrangement uses TRBV7-8 and TRBJ2-2; 8 nucleotides agree with TRBD2. CDR3 size: 16 residues. CDR1 is SGHVS and CDR2 is FQNEAQ in the germline V gene. Trimming at V came to 2 bases and at J to 5 bases, leaving 7 bases not matched to a gene. CDR3 in amino acids: CASSLIGGRQTGELFF. The DNA for the CDR3 is TGTGCCAGCAGCTTAATCGGCGGGAGGCAGACCGGGGAGCTGTTTTTT.

This sequence joins TRBV27 and TRBJ2-1; 12 nucleotides match TRBD2. Looked up from germline, CDR1 is MNHEY and CDR2 is SMNVEV (reference sequence). The J segment lost 9 bases and the V segment lost 7 bases, leaving 10 bases of the junction unmatched. The CDR3 has 15 amino acids. DNA of the CDR3: TGTGCCAGCATCACTAGACTAGCGGGAGTATCTGAGCAGTTCTTC. Encoded protein: CASITRLAGVSEQFF.

The rearrangement uses TRBV2 and TRBJ1-2, with a tentative D call TRBD1 (6 bases). CDR1 is SNHLY, CDR2 FYNNEI, per germline. Trimming pared 4 bases from V and 0 bases from J, leaving 24 bases between. The CDR3 is 19 residues long. CDR3 sequence reads: CASSGDTGTFSDTNYGYTF. The DNA of the CDR3 is TGTGCCAGCAGTGGGGACACCGGGACTTTTTCCGATACTAACTATGGCTACACCTTC.

This chain uses TRBV29-1 with TRBJ2-5; weak D call: TRBD2 (6 bases). The V gene lost 2 bases and the J gene lost 0 bases, with 13 bases spanning the gap. CDR3 length: 15 residues. Germline CDR1 is SQVTM and CDR2 is ANQGSEA. CDR3 nucleotide sequence: TGCAGCGTTGAATCCCCGGAGGGTTACCAAGAGACCCAGTACTTC. This sequence encodes CSVESPEGYQETQYF.

This clonotype occurred once. The V and J genes are TRBV27 and TRBJ2-3; TRBD2 agrees at 12 bases. Germline V gene sequence: CDR1 MNHEY, CDR2 SMNVEV (reference sequence). The CDR3 is 14 amino acids. V was pared by 7 bases and J by 5 bases, with 4 bases of the junction left unmatched. As DNA, the CDR3 is TGTGCCAGCAAGGGACTAGCGGGCTTAGATACGCAGTATTTT. Translation: CASKGLAGLDTQYF.

The chain links TRBV2 to TRBJ1-2; D possibly corresponds to TRBD1 (6 bases). The germline CDR1 and CDR2 sequences are SNHLY and FYNNEI. V lost 10 bases to trimming and J lost 4 bases, with 13 bases between them. This CDR3 has 12 amino acids. The CDR3 region is CATGGGGYGYTF. CDR3 sequence (DNA): TGTGCCACCGGGGGGGGCGGCTATGGCTACACCTTC.

The CDR3 nucleotides are TGTGCCACCGCGTCCAAAGATACGCAGTATTTT. This gives the protein CATASKDTQYF. This sequence joins TRBV15 and TRBJ2-3, with D unresolved. The germline V gene has CDR1 LNHNV and CDR2 YYDKDF (reference sequence). CDR3 length equals 11 residues. The ends were cut back, 8 bases at V and 5 bases at J, with 8 bases in the middle. The full variable domain, its missing parts supplied by reference TRBV15 and TRBJ2-3, is DAMVIQNPRYQVTQFGKPVTLSCSQTLNHNVMYWYQQKSSQAPKLLFHYYDKDFNNEADTPDNFQSRRPNTSFCFLDIRSPGLGDTAMYLCATASKDTQYFGPGTRLTVL.

The rearrangement links TRBV6-6 to TRBJ1-2; D not resolved. Trimming took off 5 bases at V and 6 bases at J, with 16 bases between the two ends. CDR3 size: 14 residues. Germline values: CDR1 MNHNY, CDR2 SVGAGI (reference sequence). The CDR3 DNA follows: TGTGCCAGCAGTGACGGAGCCCCCAAGGATGGCTACACCTTC. Its protein product is CASSDGAPKDGYTF.

This rearrangement joins TRBV12-5 to TRBJ1-1; D call uncertain. Germline CDR1 is LGHNT and CDR2 is FRNRAP. The CDR3 sequence is 16 residues long. Trimming stripped 1 base from V and 0 bases from J, with 12 bases between. For the CDR3, the DNA is TGTGCTAGTGGTTTGGAACCGACGGGCATGAACACTGAAGCTTTCTTT. Protein product: CASGLEPTGMNTEAFF.

The rearrangement uses TRBV7-9 and TRBJ2-2, with D possibly TRBD1 on 5 matching bases. Germline V gene sequence: CDR1 SEHNR, CDR2 FQNEAQ (reference sequence). The CDR3 covers 17 residues. V was clipped by 0 bases and J by 0 bases, with 11 bases between them. CDR3 DNA: TGTGCCAGCAGCTTAGCGCACGTGACAGCGAACACCGGGGAGCTGTTTTTT. Encoded protein: CASSLAHVTANTGELFF.

The chain is built from TRBV19 and TRBJ1-1; D is undetermined. This CDR3 comprises 13 residues. V was clipped by 7 bases and J by 2 bases, with 11 bases between them. In germline, CDR1 is LNHDA, CDR2 SQIVND (reference sequence). CDR3 nucleotide sequence: TGTGCCAGTATCCCGGGCCCAAACACTGAAGCTTTCTTT. Its translation is CASIPGPNTEAFF. The variable domain in full, completed from reference TRBV19 and TRBJ1-1, reads DGGITQSPKYLFRKEGQNVTLSCEQNLNHDAMYWYRQDPGQGLRLIYYSQIVNDFQKGDIAEGYSVSREKKESFPLTVTSAQKNPTAFYLCASIPGPNTEAFFGQGTRLTVV.

This clonotype appeared once. The chain links TRBV9 to TRBJ1-1, with D unresolved. The CDR3 totals 14 residues. Trimming shortened V by 3 bases and J by 3 bases, and 12 bases separated the two germline ends. Per the germline V gene, CDR1 is SGDLS and CDR2 is YYNGEE. The CDR3 spells CASSGDSLDTEAFF. As DNA, the CDR3 is TGTGCCAGCAGCGGAGACTCCTTAGACACTGAAGCTTTCTTT.